These 29 T cell receptor beta chains share one sample of origin, sequenced in a study of shared clonotypes between healthy human individuals. Assay used: immunoSEQ multiplex PCR; TCRdb lists only in-frame clones, some missing. The sample has about 2.1 million clones; approximately 94% are singletons. As defined, naive CD8 cells were CD45RO-negative and positively selected for CCR7, with terminally differentiated effector memory CD45RA+ cells excluded. The specimen sequenced was naive CD8+ T cells from PBMCs. These receptors were obtained from a man younger than 35 in good health. Some clones in this sample may be carry-over from other donors' samples.

The chain recombines TRBV27 with TRBJ1-2; no firm D call. The CDR3 runs to 17 residues. The V end lost 4 bases, the J end lost 0 bases, and 18 bases lay between the germline ends. Germline V gene sequence: CDR1 MNHEY, CDR2 SMNVEV (reference sequence). The CDR3 protein is CASSYGPGGFSNYGYTF. The CDR3 DNA reads as TGTGCCAGCAGTTACGGCCCAGGAGGGTTCTCTAACTATGGCTACACCTTC.

The CDR3 loop is CAWIFGGLNTEAFF. In DNA form, the CDR3 reads TGTGCCTGGATATTCGGAGGGCTGAACACTGAAGCTTTCTTT. The chain recombines TRBV30 with TRBJ1-1; D is unclear. The CDR3 spans 14 residues. V gave up 4 bases and J gave up 0 bases, with 12 bases separating them. Germline assignment: CDR1 GTSNPN and CDR2 SVGIG (reference sequence).

J is TRBJ1-1 and V is TRBV4-1; D unclear. CDR3 length: 14 amino acids. V lost 1 base and J lost 7, with 13 bases in between. The germline V gene has CDR1 MGHRA and CDR2 YSYEKL. The CDR3 coding sequence is TGCGCCAGCAGCCAAGCGACGGGAAGGGTTGAAGCTTTCTTT. Translated, it gives CASSQATGRVEAFF.

J is TRBJ2-1 and V is TRBV28; D may be TRBD2 (6 bases). Germline V gene sequence: CDR1 MDHEN, CDR2 SYDVKM. The CDR3 totals 16 residues. V lost 6 bases, J lost 4 bases, and 19 bases lay in between. The CDR3 sequence is CASSSFREAVYNEQFF. The CDR3 bases are TGTGCCAGCAGCAGTTTTAGGGAGGCTGTTTACAATGAGCAGTTCTTC.

V and J are TRBV10-3 and TRBJ1-1; tentative D call: TRBD1 (5 bases). V gave up 0 bases and J gave up 4 bases, with 15 bases separating them. The CDR3 consists of 16 residues. CDR1 is ENHRY and CDR2 is SYGVKD in the germline V gene. The CDR3 reads CAISESTLGEPTEAFF. For the CDR3, the DNA is TGTGCCATCAGTGAGTCGACTCTGGGGGAACCCACTGAAGCTTTCTTT.

This chain uses TRBV29-1 with TRBJ2-1, with no clear D. The V end was cut by 5 bases, the J end by 6 bases, with 8 bases between. The CDR3 contains 11 residues. Germline CDR1 is SQVTM and CDR2 is ANQGSEA. CDR3 protein: CSVRLGNEQFF. In nucleotides, the CDR3 is TGCAGCGTTAGGCTGGGCAATGAGCAGTTCTTC.

The chain links TRBV2 to TRBJ2-7, with D perhaps TRBD1 or TRBD2 (5 bases each). Germline V gives CDR1 SNHLY, CDR2 FYNNEI. The germline V and J ends were trimmed by 1 base and 3 bases, with 13 bases remaining between them. The CDR3 runs to 15 residues. The CDR3 spells CASSEGDPSRYEQYF. Here the CDR3 DNA reads TGTGCCAGCAGTGAAGGGGACCCATCCCGCTACGAGCAGTACTTC.

This clone has only a few counts. This chain's CDR3 is CASSSSLPNYGYTF. The CDR3 region has the DNA TGTGCCAGCAGCTCCTCCCTGCCTAACTATGGCTACACCTTC. The chain uses TRBV7-8 and TRBJ1-2; no firm D call. There are 14 residues in the CDR3. With 4 bases removed from V and 0 bases from J, the gap between germline ends came to 9 bases. Germline CDR1 SGHVS, CDR2 FQNEAQ.

This clone was observed a single time. The same CDR3 also results from other DNA sequences found in this sample. The chain couples TRBV6-5 to TRBJ2-1; D remains unclear. This CDR3 has 15 residues. V was cut by 6 bases and J by 0 bases, with 12 bases left in between. CDR1 is MNHEY and CDR2 is SVGAGI in the germline V gene. The CDR3 bases are TGTGCCAGCAGCACTGACTCGAGCTCCTACAATGAGCAGTTCTTC. Translating it yields CASSTDSSSYNEQFF.

The chain combines TRBV9 with TRBJ1-2, with D possibly TRBD1 on 5 matching bases. Per the germline V gene, CDR1 is SGDLS and CDR2 is YYNGEE. Trimming took 0 bases from V and 0 from J, leaving 9 bases between them. The CDR3 has 15 residues. The CDR3 sequence is CASSVGGSANYGYTF. The CDR3, as DNA: TGTGCCAGCAGCGTAGGGGGGTCTGCTAACTATGGCTACACCTTC.

A word on this clone: This sample includes further DNA sequences coding for the same CDR3. V gene TRBV5-4 combines with J gene TRBJ1-5; no definite D call. Germline assignment: CDR1 SGHNT and CDR2 YYREEE (reference sequence). This CDR3 comprises 13 residues. Trimming shortened V by 0 bases and J by 3 bases, and 4 bases separated the two germline ends. The CDR3 loop is CASSLGLNQPQHF. DNA of the CDR3: TGTGCCAGCAGCTTGGGCCTCAATCAGCCCCAGCATTTT.

V is TRBV7-9 and J is TRBJ1-2; TRBD1 matches 7 bases. This CDR3 comprises 16 residues. The V segment lost 5 bases and the J segment 0 bases; nucleotides outside the gene matches: 9. Germline V lookup: CDR1 SEHNR, CDR2 FQNEAQ (reference sequence). The CDR3 nucleotides are TGTGCCAGCAGCGCCGCCGGGACAGAAACTAACTATGGCTACACCTTC. Encoded protein: CASSAAGTETNYGYTF.

Remarks on this clone: Other nucleotide sequences in the sample specify the same CDR3. The rearrangement uses TRBV27 and TRBJ1-1; 8 bases match TRBD1. The germline gives CDR1 MNHEY, CDR2 SMNVEV (reference sequence). Trimming removed 6 bases from V and 2 bases from J; junction bases left unmatched: 2. This CDR3 region has 13 residues. The CDR3 bases are TGTGCCAGCAGCGGACAGGGAAACACTGAAGCTTTCTTT. Protein sequence: CASSGQGNTEAFF.

The chain joins TRBV9 to TRBJ2-2; D is possibly TRBD1 or TRBD2 (6 bases each). Germline V lookup: CDR1 SGDLS, CDR2 YYNGEE. The CDR3 totals 16 residues. V dropped 0 bases and J dropped 5 bases, with 14 bases sitting between them. The CDR3: CASSVVGGEWTGELFF. The CDR3 region has the DNA TGTGCCAGCAGCGTAGTGGGGGGCGAATGGACCGGGGAGCTGTTTTTT. Drawing the rest from reference TRBV9 and TRBJ2-2, the complete variable domain is DSGVTQTPKHLITATGQRVTLRCSPRSGDLSVYWYQQSLDQGLQFLIQYYNGEERAKGNILERFSAQQFPDLHSELNLSSLELGDSALYFCASSVVGGEWTGELFFGEGSRLTVL.

The J gene is TRBJ2-1, the V gene TRBV15, with D possibly matching TRBD2 (5 bases). CDR3 length equals 16 residues. V was shortened by 9 bases and J by 4 bases, with 22 bases between the two germline ends. Per the germline V gene, CDR1 is LNHNV and CDR2 is YYDKDF (reference sequence). The CDR3 here is CATGSASRPNYNEQFF. CDR3 DNA sequence: TGTGCCACTGGGTCGGCTAGCAGACCGAATTACAATGAGCAGTTCTTC.

The chain employs TRBV7-2 and TRBJ2-5, with a possible D match to TRBD1 (5 bases). From germline, CDR1 is SGHTA and CDR2 FQGNSA. The CDR3 length is 16 residues. Trimming took 5 bases from V and 2 from J, leaving 18 bases between them. The CDR3 loop is CASSPDIAQGQETQYF. In DNA, the CDR3 is TGTGCCAGCAGCCCTGATATCGCCCAGGGACAAGAGACCCAGTACTTC.

V and J are TRBV6-5 and TRBJ2-1; perhaps TRBD2 as D (5 bases). This CDR3 is built from 12 residues. V was shortened by 7 bases and J by 9 bases, with 13 bases between the two germline ends. Germline loops: CDR1 MNHEY, CDR2 SVGAGI. CDR3 DNA sequence: TGTGCCAGCACTAGCTCGGAAAGTGAGCAGTTCTTC. This gives the protein CASTSSESEQFF.

The chain carries TRBV9 and TRBJ2-1, with TRBD2 matching over 8 bases. V lost 3 bases and J lost 6; bases outside the gene matches: 20. The CDR3 extends over 19 amino acids. Germline CDR1 and CDR2: SGDLS and YYNGEE. CDR3 amino acids: CASSATPVAGMAGTNEQFF. Here the CDR3 DNA reads TGTGCCAGCAGCGCCACCCCTGTAGCGGGAATGGCGGGGACCAATGAGCAGTTCTTC.

The chain carries TRBV15 and TRBJ2-5, with 14 nucleotides matching TRBD2. CDR1 is LNHNV and CDR2 is YYDKDF in the germline V gene (reference sequence). The CDR3 has 15 amino acids. Unmatched junction bases numbered 4, after V lost 5 bases and J lost 5 bases. CDR3 in DNA: TGTGCCACCAGCTATGGGACTAGCGGGAGTGAGACCCAGTACTTC. Translation gives CATSYGTSGSETQYF.

This rearrangement joins TRBV7-8 to TRBJ2-7; 8 nucleotides align to TRBD1. V lost 5 bases and J lost 2; bases outside the gene matches: 8. Germline CDR1 SGHVS, CDR2 FQNEAQ. The CDR3 is 15 amino acids. CDR3 protein: CASSPRTGSPYEQYF. In DNA form, the CDR3 reads TGTGCCAGCAGCCCGAGGACAGGGTCCCCCTACGAGCAGTACTTC.

V usage is TRBV19 and J usage is TRBJ1-1; weak D call: TRBD1 (5 bases). The germline V and J ends were trimmed by 5 bases and 0 bases, with 19 bases remaining between them. CDR3 length: 17 residues. Per the germline V gene, CDR1 is LNHDA and CDR2 is SQIVND (reference sequence). In DNA form, the CDR3 reads TGTGCCAGTAGTGGGGCAGGGCTAGCTCCCATGAACACTGAAGCTTTCTTT. Translated: CASSGAGLAPMNTEAFF.

The chain uses TRBV19 and TRBJ2-7, with D possibly being TRBD1 (6 bases). Germline-derived CDR1 and CDR2 are LNHDA and SQIVND (reference sequence). V lost 3 bases, J lost 0 bases, and 9 bases lay in between. This CDR3 has 14 amino acids. The CDR3 loop is CASSIGTRSYEQYF. CDR3 nucleotide sequence: TGTGCCAGTAGTATTGGGACACGCTCCTACGAGCAGTACTTC.

The chain has TRBV7-3 and TRBJ1-1; 12 nucleotides line up with TRBD1. J was trimmed by 11 bases and V by 3 bases; bases with no gene match: 4. Looked up from germline, CDR1 is SGHTA and CDR2 is FQGTGA. The CDR3 consists of 13 residues. The CDR3 DNA follows: TGTGCCAGCAGCTTCGGGACAGGGGGCGACGCTTTCTTT. Its translation: CASSFGTGGDAFF.

This chain connects TRBV4-3 to TRBJ2-7, with no clear D. V was clipped by 1 base and J by 2 bases, with 12 bases between them. This CDR3 region has 15 residues. The germline gives CDR1 LGHNA, CDR2 YSLEER. The CDR3 sequence: CASSQARSGPYEQYF. The CDR3 bases are TGCGCCAGCAGCCAAGCGAGGTCTGGGCCCTACGAGCAGTACTTC.

As DNA, the CDR3 is TGCGCCAGCAGCTTAGTCTTTTCAGACAACACTGAAGCTTTCTTT. Encoded protein: CASSLVFSDNTEAFF. The chain joins TRBV5-1 to TRBJ1-1; D ambiguous. The CDR3 has 15 amino acids. The ends were cut back, 2 bases at V and 2 bases at J, with 13 bases in the middle. CDR1 is SGHRS and CDR2 is YFSETQ in the germline V gene.

The V gene is TRBV21-1, the J gene TRBJ1-2. TRBV21-1 is a documented pseudogene. CDR3 length: 17 residues. Here the CDR3 DNA reads TGTGCCAGCAGCAGCCTACCCGAGTCTGGAACCCTTCCCGGCTACACCTTC. It specifies CASSSLPESGTLPGYTF.

The chain employs TRBV5-1 and TRBJ1-2; 9 bases are a match to TRBD1. CDR1 and CDR2 (germline): SGHRS, YFSETQ. CDR3 length: 14 residues. The junction had 7 bases not matched to a gene; V was cut back by 3 bases and J by 7 bases. DNA of the CDR3: TGCGCCAGCAGCTCAACAGGGGGCGCTTTTGGCTACACCTTC. The encoded protein is CASSSTGGAFGYTF. Together with reference TRBV5-1 and TRBJ1-2, the CDR3 gives the full variable domain: KAGVTQTPRYLIKTRGQQVTLSCSPISGHRSVSWYQQTPGQGLQFLFEYFSETQRNKGNFPGRFSGRQFSNSRSEMNVSTLELGDSALYLCASSSTGGAFGYTFGSGTRLTVV.

This sequence joins TRBV7-8 and TRBJ1-4; possible D gene TRBD1, 5 bases. Germline V lookup: CDR1 SGHVS, CDR2 FQNEAQ. The CDR3 has 16 amino acids. Trimming removed 3 bases from V and 7 bases from J, with 18 bases in between. The CDR3 DNA sequence: TGTGCCAGCAGCTTGGGTGGGTTGCAGGGTAGTGAAAAACTGTTTTTT. Protein product: CASSLGGLQGSEKLFF. Full variable domain (remainder filled in from reference TRBV7-8 and TRBJ1-4): GAGVSQSPRYKVAKRGQDVALRCDPISGHVSLFWYQQALGQGPEFLTYFQNEAQLDKSGLPSDRFFAERPEGSVSTLKIQRTQQEDSAVYLCASSLGGLQGSEKLFFGSGTQLSVL.

The J gene is TRBJ2-1, the V gene TRBV19; perhaps TRBD1 as D (5 bases). CDR3 size: 15 residues. Germline loops: CDR1 LNHDA, CDR2 SQIVND (reference sequence). V lost 7 bases and J lost 2, with 15 bases in between. The CDR3 here is CASTPQGGAYNEQFF. CDR3 nucleotide sequence: TGTGCCAGTACTCCCCAGGGCGGCGCCTACAATGAGCAGTTCTTC.